This TCR beta chain derives from a study of cytomegalovirus exposure and HLA in healthy donors. Germline V gene sequence: CDR1 LNHDA, CDR2 SQIVND (reference sequence). The CDR3 sequence is 15 residues long. With 9 bases clipped from V and 2 bases from J, the junction kept 6 bases outside the gene matches. The primer mix had 60 Vbeta and 13 Jbeta primers. Some clones are missing from TCRdb's copy, which holds only in-frame ones; the method was immunoSEQ multiplex PCR. The sample carries some 38,000 clones, 68% recorded once. Comments on this clone: Its cognate antigen is unknown.

Overall study findings and caveats: By a later analysis, the bulk of CMV-associated TCR beta chains appeared HLA-restricted. In an earlier analysis, about 87% or about 30%: the productive usage of most TCR beta V segments. Per a later analysis, 15,000 to 20,000 TCR beta sequences showed association with HLA alleles at 0.05 false discovery rate. Sequences of the TCR beta chain were said to predict the HLA-A and HLA-B alleles of most subjects accurately.

Input material: PBMCs. The sequence was obtained from a man aged 35 to 55 in good health and CMV-seronegative. The V gene is TRBV19, the J gene TRBJ2-2, with 10 nucleotides matching TRBD2. CDR3 nucleotide sequence: TGTGCCAGCAACAGCGGGGGGGGAAACACCGGGGAGCTGTTTTTT. Translating it yields CASNSGGGNTGELFF.